Listed below are T cell receptor beta chains from one sample, sequenced in a study of CD8+CD57+ T cells in acquired aplastic anemia. TCRdb recomputed calls from the reads with MiXCR, one row per CDR3 protein. The sample shows approximately 80,000 distinct CDR3 sequences, roughly 72% of them seen only once. Sequencing input: sorted CD4+, CD8+, or CD8+CD57+ T cells (not recorded which) from PBMCs. The origin of the receptors is a human donor with aplastic anemia. Both conserved end residues are part of each CDR3. Each record gives: D gene, clone size, J gene, V gene, CDR3 DNA, CDR3 protein. A D gene is named only where the DNA matches it firmly. Not every row has a clone size; where given, it reads once, few, many or a size class.

d_call: -; clone_size: -; j_call: TRBJ2-5; v_call: TRBV7-7; cdr3_nt: TGTGCCAGCAGCTTACGGGGGGCGGAGACCCAGTACTTC; cdr3_aa: CASSLRGAETQYF
d_call: TRBD1; clone_size: -; j_call: TRBJ1-3; v_call: TRBV4-3; cdr3_nt: TGCGCCAGCAGCCAACGGACAGGAGCCTCTGGAAACACCATATATTTT; cdr3_aa: CASSQRTGASGNTIYF
d_call: -; clone_size: many; j_call: TRBJ2-3; v_call: TRBV6-4; cdr3_nt: TGTGCCAGCAGTGCCATACAGGGTTCTACAGATACGCAGTATTTT; cdr3_aa: CASSAIQGSTDTQYF
d_call: TRBD2; clone_size: -; j_call: TRBJ2-2; v_call: TRBV9; cdr3_nt: TGTGCCAGCAGCGTAGCCGCGGGAGGAGGCACCGGGGAGCTGTTTTTT; cdr3_aa: CASSVAAGGGTGELFF
d_call: -; clone_size: -; j_call: TRBJ2-7; v_call: TRBV9; cdr3_nt: TGTGCCAGCAGCGGTACAGGATTTCCCGCCGAGCAGTACTTC; cdr3_aa: CASSGTGFPAEQYF
d_call: TRBD2; clone_size: -; j_call: TRBJ2-7; v_call: TRBV2; cdr3_nt: TGTGCCAGCAGTGCCGGGACTAGCGGATCCTACGAGCAGTACTTC; cdr3_aa: CASSAGTSGSYEQYF
d_call: -; clone_size: -; j_call: TRBJ1-5; v_call: TRBV2; cdr3_nt: TGTGCCAGCAGTGACGGGCTAGATCAGCCCCAGCATTTT; cdr3_aa: CASSDGLDQPQHF
d_call: -; clone_size: -; j_call: TRBJ2-7; v_call: TRBV20-1; cdr3_nt: TGCAGTGCTAGAGAGAAGCGGGACAAGACCTACGAGCAGTACTTC; cdr3_aa: CSAREKRDKTYEQYF
d_call: -; clone_size: -; j_call: TRBJ2-3; v_call: TRBV20-1; cdr3_nt: TGCAGTGCTAGAGATAAGGGGGCAGATACGCAGTATTTT; cdr3_aa: CSARDKGADTQYF
d_call: -; clone_size: -; j_call: TRBJ2-5; v_call: TRBV19; cdr3_nt: TGTGCCAGTAGTATAGATCTCAGGGACCTAGAGACCCAGTACTTC; cdr3_aa: CASSIDLRDLETQYF
d_call: TRBD2; clone_size: few; j_call: TRBJ2-1; v_call: TRBV10-2; cdr3_nt: TGCGCCAGCAGTGATCGGGGACTAGCGGGACTCAATGAGCAGTTCTTC; cdr3_aa: CASSDRGLAGLNEQFF
d_call: TRBD2; clone_size: -; j_call: TRBJ2-5; v_call: TRBV2; cdr3_nt: TGTGCCAGCAGTGAAGGGCTAGCGGGCCGGACCCAGTACTTC; cdr3_aa: CASSEGLAGRTQYF
d_call: TRBD2; clone_size: -; j_call: TRBJ2-1; v_call: TRBV11-1; cdr3_nt: TGTGCCAGCAGCCCTGGGGGGCCGGGACTAGCCTATAATGAGCAGTTCTTC; cdr3_aa: CASSPGGPGLAYNEQFF
d_call: -; clone_size: once; j_call: TRBJ1-1; v_call: TRBV10-3; cdr3_nt: TGTGCCATCACCAGGACAGCGAACACTGAAGCTTTCTTT; cdr3_aa: CAITRTANTEAFF
d_call: -; clone_size: -; j_call: TRBJ2-2; v_call: TRBV7-2; cdr3_nt: TGTGCCAGCAACTCCCGTGCCGGGGAGCTGTTTTTT; cdr3_aa: CASNSRAGELFF
d_call: -; clone_size: -; j_call: TRBJ1-6; v_call: TRBV20-1; cdr3_nt: TGCAGTGCTAGAGCTGGACAAAATTCACCCCTCCACTTT; cdr3_aa: CSARAGQNSPLHF
d_call: -; clone_size: once; j_call: TRBJ2-7; v_call: TRBV5-1; cdr3_nt: TGCGCCAGCAGCTTGGTAGGACGGGCCTACGAGCAGTACTTC; cdr3_aa: CASSLVGRAYEQYF
d_call: TRBD1; clone_size: -; j_call: TRBJ1-5; v_call: TRBV19; cdr3_nt: TGTGCCAGTAGTTCAGGGGGGAATCAGCCCCAGCATTTT; cdr3_aa: CASSSGGNQPQHF
d_call: -; clone_size: -; j_call: TRBJ1-1; v_call: TRBV15; cdr3_nt: TGTGCCACCAGGTATGACGGGACCACTGAAGCTTTCTTT; cdr3_aa: CATRYDGTTEAFF
d_call: TRBD1; clone_size: once; j_call: TRBJ1-2; v_call: TRBV5-1; cdr3_nt: TGCGCCAGCAGCTTGGAGACAGGGAGTTTCTATGGCTACACCTTC; cdr3_aa: CASSLETGSFYGYTF
d_call: TRBD1; clone_size: few; j_call: TRBJ2-7; v_call: TRBV11-2; cdr3_nt: TGTGCCAGCAGCTCAACCGGGACAGGGGTCAACTACGAGCAGTACTTC; cdr3_aa: CASSSTGTGVNYEQYF
d_call: TRBD2; clone_size: -; j_call: TRBJ2-7; v_call: TRBV27; cdr3_nt: TGTGCCAGCAGTTGGGGGAGGGGCCCCTACGAGCAGTACTTC; cdr3_aa: CASSWGRGPYEQYF